This TCR beta chain was sequenced for a study of shared clonotypes between healthy human individuals. Study-level results: Sequencing depth was expected to affect clonotype sharing among donors.

In the naive CD8 group, cells lacked CD45RO and were positively selected for CCR7, so terminally differentiated effector memory CD45RA+ cells were left out. Comment on this clone: The antigen is undetermined. Distinct nucleotide sequences in the sample also encode this CDR3.

Trimming removed 0 bases from V and 4 bases from J, with 7 bases in between. CDR3 length: 13 residues. Germline-derived CDR1 and CDR2 are SGHAT and FQNNGV. The material for each subset, its genomic DNA, was split evenly across several immunoSEQ plates. Sequencing was performed with immunoSEQ multiplex PCR; in TCRdb, only in-frame clones are kept and a portion is missing. Of about 590,000 clones listed, nearly 97% are singletons. What was sequenced was naive CD8+ T cells sorted from blood. The sequence was obtained from a woman aged 30 to 39 in good health. The chain joins TRBV11-2 to TRBJ2-7; D is ambiguous. This CDR3 reads CASSLESGYEQYF. DNA for the CDR3: TGTGCCAGCAGCTTAGAATCTGGATACGAGCAGTACTTC.